The 10 T cell receptor beta chains reported below all come from one sample, sequenced in a study of graft-versus-host responses after intestinal transplantation. The method was immunoSEQ multiplex PCR; TCRdb's version includes in-frame clones alone and lacks a portion of them. The table has under 90,000 clones, roughly 90% seen once. The sample in question was PBMCs, obtained 98 days after intestinal transplantation. Receptors were obtained from a human patient who received an intestinal transplant, so some T cells may come from the graft donor.

The chain uses TRBV6-5 and TRBJ2-1; possible D gene TRBD1, 6 bases. CDR3 size: 13 residues. V lost 5 bases and J 5 bases, leaving 10 bases between the germline ends. The germline V gene has CDR1 MNHEY and CDR2 SVGAGI. In DNA, the CDR3 is TGTGCCAGCAGTGGCAACAGGGACAATGAGCAGTTCTTC. Protein sequence: CASSGNRDNEQFF.

V is TRBV20-1 and J is TRBJ2-5; 8 nucleotides agree with TRBD2. Trimming removed 6 bases from V and 7 bases from J; junction bases left unmatched: 4. Germline CDR1 reads DFQATT; CDR2 reads SNEGSKA (reference sequence). The CDR3 extends over 11 amino acids. CDR3 loop: CSAGSGGTQYF. As DNA, the CDR3 is TGCAGTGCAGGCAGCGGGGGGACCCAGTACTTC.

The chain links TRBV5-1 to TRBJ2-1; D not certain. V was trimmed by 1 base and J by 8 bases, leaving 7 bases between them. Per the germline V gene, CDR1 is SGHRS and CDR2 is YFSETQ. The CDR3 has 12 residues. The CDR3, as DNA: TGCGCCAGCAGCTTGTCTTGGGATGAGCAGTTCTTC. Its protein is CASSLSWDEQFF. Combining the CDR3 with reference TRBV5-1 and TRBJ2-1 gives the whole variable domain KAGVTQTPRYLIKTRGQQVTLSCSPISGHRSVSWYQQTPGQGLQFLFEYFSETQRNKGNFPGRFSGRQFSNSRSEMNVSTLELGDSALYLCASSLSWDEQFFGPGTRLTVL.

The rearrangement joins TRBV11-1 to TRBJ2-7, with D hard to call. The CDR3 covers 15 residues. V lost 5 bases and J lost 5, with 19 bases in between. Germline values: CDR1 SGHAT, CDR2 FQDESV (reference sequence). The CDR3 reads CASSPYGSHGDEQYF. CDR3 nucleotides: TGTGCCAGCAGCCCATATGGGTCACATGGGGACGAGCAGTACTTC.

V usage is TRBV7-8 and J usage is TRBJ2-1; 14 nucleotides agree with TRBD2. The CDR3 covers 18 residues. J gave up 6 bases and V 4 bases, and 11 bases lay outside the gene matches. The germline CDR1 and CDR2 sequences are SGHVS and FQNEAQ. CDR3 in DNA: TGTGCCAGCAGCTACGGACTAGCGGGGGGATCGGGTGGCAATGAGCAGTTCTTC. It encodes CASSYGLAGGSGGNEQFF.

This clone was observed a single time. This chain links TRBV4-2 with TRBJ1-4; 8 nucleotides agree with TRBD1. V shed 4 bases and J 7 bases; nucleotides not matched to a gene: 8. Germline-derived CDR1 and CDR2 are LGHNA and YNFKEQ. This CDR3 has 15 amino acids. Here the CDR3 reads CASSPWTGRGEKLFF. CDR3 bases: TGTGCCAGCAGCCCATGGACAGGGCGAGGTGAAAAACTGTTTTTT.

The rearrangement uses TRBV4-1 and TRBJ1-5, with D uncertain. Germline CDR1 reads MGHRA; CDR2 reads YSYEKL. Trimming removed 1 base from V and 5 bases from J, with 27 bases in between. This CDR3 spans 20 amino acids. The CDR3 loop is CASSQGAVGPSVGWDQPQHF. The CDR3 bases are TGCGCCAGCAGCCAAGGGGCGGTGGGCCCCAGTGTGGGTTGGGATCAGCCCCAGCATTTT.

The rearrangement joins TRBV28 to TRBJ2-1; 10 bases are a match to TRBD2. This CDR3 has 15 amino acids. The germline V gene encodes CDR1 MDHEN and CDR2 SYDVKM. V dropped 2 bases and J dropped 5; count of bases not matched to a gene: 3. CDR3 loop: CASSLGTSGNNEQFF. The DNA of the CDR3 is TGTGCCAGCAGTTTAGGAACTAGCGGGAACAATGAGCAGTTCTTC.

The rearrangement uses TRBV28 and TRBJ2-3; 11 bases line up with TRBD2. The V segment lost 4 bases and the J segment 5 bases; nucleotides outside the gene matches: 11. This CDR3 spans 17 amino acids. Germline CDR1 MDHEN, CDR2 SYDVKM. The CDR3 DNA sequence: TGTGCCAGCAGTTCGCGCTTGACTAGCGGGAAAGGAGATACGCAGTATTTT. Its translation: CASSSRLTSGKGDTQYF.

The V call is TRBV28, the J call TRBJ2-7, with D uncertain. CDR1 is MDHEN and CDR2 is SYDVKM in the germline V gene. The CDR3 extends over 15 amino acids. Trimming stripped 2 bases from V and 0 bases from J, with 11 bases between. The CDR3 nucleotides are TGTGCCAGCAGTTTAGCAGGTTCTTTCTCCTACGAGCAGTACTTC. Protein: CASSLAGSFSYEQYF.